What follows are 4 T cell receptor beta chains derived from one specimen sequenced in a study of beta chain features in type 1 diabetes. As every portion of the isolated RNA was reverse transcribed, the sequencing read expressed TCRB transcripts. Clones were read by immunoSEQ multiplex PCR, and TCRdb kept only the in-frame ones, dropping some. The sample lists some 410,000 clones; about 15% were seen once. The sample was naive CD4+ T cells from blood. The receptors were gathered from a man aged 30 to 45 in good health.

This clone was picked up a small number of times. CDR3 in amino acids: CASSFVPTRGGTDTQYF. The CDR3 DNA is TGTGCCAGCAGTTTTGTCCCCACTCGGGGGGGCACAGATACGCAGTATTTT. The chain recombines TRBV7-8 with TRBJ2-3; 7 nucleotides match TRBD2. J was trimmed by 1 base and V by 6 bases; bases with no gene match: 13. The CDR3 has 17 amino acids. The germline V gene has CDR1 SGHVS and CDR2 FQNEAQ.

The chain couples TRBV9 to TRBJ2-6, with D uncertain. Germline CDR1 reads SGDLS; CDR2 reads YYNGEE. V was pared by 3 bases and J by 2 bases, with 9 bases between. CDR3 size: 15 residues. CDR3 DNA: TGTGCCAGCAGCGCCCTCAGGACTGGGGCCAACGTCCTGACTTTC. Protein: CASSALRTGANVLTF.

The CDR3 loop is CASSSTPAGQATF. For the CDR3, the DNA is TGTGCCAGCTCATCAACCCCGGCGGGACAGGCCACCTTC. The chain links TRBV18 to TRBJ1-2; 8 bases line up with TRBD1. The ends lost 5 bases at V and 13 bases at J; junction bases unmatched: 12. This CDR3 is built from 13 residues. Germline V gene data show CDR1 as KGHSH and CDR2 as LQKENI.

This clone was seen more than once but under ten times. J is TRBJ2-3 and V is TRBV7-9, with 8 bases that match TRBD2. The J segment lost 1 base and the V segment lost 1 base, leaving 4 bases of the junction unmatched. CDR3 length: 16 residues. Germline assignment: CDR1 SEHNR and CDR2 FQNEAQ (reference sequence). The CDR3 DNA sequence: TGTGCCAGCAGCTTAGGTAGAGCGGGGGGCACAGATACGCAGTATTTT. Protein sequence: CASSLGRAGGTDTQYF.